This T cell receptor beta chain was identified during a study of TIL therapy for anti-PD-1-resistant metastatic lung cancer. This was the immunoSEQ v3 assay. Each library reached some 2 million read pairs, or about 5-6.5 million at deep level. Measured with immunoSEQ multiplex PCR; TCRdb has only the in-frame clones, and not every one. The sample gives some 90,000 clones, roughly two thirds of which show up once; roughly 9.8% is in the top ten. The CDR3 is 13 residues long. Germline loops: CDR1 MGHDK, CDR2 SYGVNS. The V end was cut by 1 base, the J end by 7 bases, with 8 bases between. Time point described: pre-treatment sample, taken before nivolumab and TIL therapy. The tumor samples were excised metastases, mostly pleural nodules or supraclavicular lymph nodes. Progressing patients received lymphodepletion, expanded TIL infusion and IL-2.

Specimen: tumor tissue, collected at baseline. The clonotype comes from a person aged 25-85 years with non-small cell lung cancer. This chain connects TRBV25-1 to TRBJ1-5; a possible D gene is TRBD1 (5 bases). CDR3 sequence: CASSEWGDQPQHF. The CDR3 DNA follows: TGTGCCAGCAGTGAATGGGGGGACCAGCCCCAGCATTTT.